The T cell receptor beta chain described here comes from a study of CDR3 diversity in severe acne. The CDR3 runs to 17 residues. The germline CDR1 and CDR2 sequences are SNHLY and FYNNEI. Trimming removed 3 bases at V and 1 base at J, with 18 bases between. This clonotype was counted many times. One entry per CDR3 protein, called by TCRdb with MiXCR from the PCR reads. The sample has tens of thousands of distinct CDR3 sequences, 45% to 50% seen once. The TCR was taken from a male donor with severe acne vulgaris. The sample consisted of blood. The chain employs TRBV2 and TRBJ2-5, with a possible D match to TRBD2 (6 bases). The CDR3 is CASSERGWAGIQETQYF. The CDR3 DNA sequence: TGTGCCAGCAGTGAGCGGGGCTGGGCGGGGATCCAAGAGACCCAGTACTTC. Supplemented by reference TRBV2 and TRBJ2-5, the full variable domain reads EPEVTQTPSHQVTQMGQEVILRCVPISNHLYFYWYRQILGQKVEFLVSFYNNEISEKSEIFDDQFSVERPDGSNFTLKIRSTKLEDSAMYFCASSERGWAGIQETQYFGPGTRLLVL.